This T cell receptor beta chain stems from a study of shared clonotypes between healthy human individuals. Remarks on this clone: The antigen remains unidentified.

Overall study results and limits: Sorted-subset sequencing, rarefaction showed, was incomplete despite large depth. Relative to clonotypes present in all four donors, those not shared had lower generation probabilities. There were few donors, and this limited the genetic and exposure-history diversity represented.

CDR3 length equals 16 residues. Unmatched junction bases numbered 4, after V lost 3 bases and J lost 0 bases. Germline assignment: CDR1 SGHTA and CDR2 FQGTGA. Original analysis: Filtering differed for immunoSEQ, which gave only junction sequences without quality scores. The data were produced by immunoSEQ multiplex PCR, yet TCRdb's version contains in-frame clones alone and is incomplete. V, J and clone size are taken as reported in that table, and D and trimming were inferred from the DNA itself. The data hold 2 million to 2.5 million clones, with over 90% observed a single time. The chain couples TRBV7-3 to TRBJ2-7; 11 bases match TRBD2. What was sequenced was naive CD4+ T cells from PBMCs. Subset described: CD45RA+ positively selected. The TCR was taken from a young man in good health. Some clones in this sample may be carry-over from other donors' samples. CDR3 in DNA: TGTGCCAGCAGCTTGTTGGGGACTAGCGGCTCCTACGAGCAGTACTTC. Protein: CASSLLGTSGSYEQYF. The whole variable domain, remainder taken from reference TRBV7-3 and TRBJ2-7, is GAGVSQTPSNKVTEKGKYVELRCDPISGHTALYWYRQSLGQGPEFLIYFQGTGAADDSGLPNDRFFAVRPEGSVSTLKIQRTERGDSAVYLCASSLLGTSGSYEQYFGPGTRLTVT.